The present T cell receptor (beta chain) was sequenced within a study of human T cells and chemical hapten exposure. Study background: Readings were taken at 6 days from patch tests that had applied 0.01% DPC to the upper back.

Study conclusions and caveats: PT1 expanded TCR counts correlated positively with patch test score. There was alopecia in the donors, so their immune response may differ from that of healthy people.

MiXCR, run by TCRdb on the RACE reads, gives a single entry per CDR3 protein. Of 95,000 or so distinct CDR3 sequences listed, over 10% are singletons. The time point: patch test 2, 6 weeks after DPC sensitization. Treatment here: therapeutic diphenylcyclopropenone sensitization with weekly scalp DPC. Germline CDR1 reads MNHNY; CDR2 reads SVGAGI (reference sequence). The CDR3 totals 15 residues. With 5 bases removed from V and 2 bases from J, the gap between germline ends came to 14 bases. This clonotype occurred a few times. The antigen is undetermined. The clonotype comes from a woman aged 40 to 50 with alopecia areata. Some clones in this sample may be carry-over from other donors' samples. The chain recombines TRBV6-6 with TRBJ2-3; D unclear. The source material was whole blood, sampled in connection with sensitization to the hapten diphenylcyclopropenone (DPC). The CDR3 DNA sequence: TGTGCCAGCAGTCCGGCGACCGCCGACACAGATACGCAGTATTTT. Its translation: CASSPATADTDTQYF.